This entry features one T cell receptor beta chain sequence. Other DNA variants within this sample encode the same CDR3. The CDR3 consists of 14 residues. The germline V and J ends were trimmed by 6 bases and 5 bases, with 16 bases remaining between them. Germline V lookup: CDR1 MGHRA, CDR2 YSYEKL. This entry is derived from a study of blood T cell repertoires in COVID-19. Study processing details: Estimation of nucleated cell counts was performed using reference gene primer amplification. Some clones are missing from TCRdb's copy, which holds only in-frame ones; the method was immunoSEQ multiplex PCR. The V and J calls and clone size are taken from that table; D and trimming were inferred from the DNA. The repertoire holds 360,000 or so clones, with about 90% as singletons.

Sample: PBMCs or T cells enriched from blood (not recorded which). V and J are TRBV4-1 and TRBJ1-1; tentative D call: TRBD1 (6 bases). This TCR derives from a woman aged 30 to 39 who had recovered from COVID-19. CDR3 sequence (DNA): TGCGCCAGCAGTCATTCACAGGGTTTAACTGAAGCTTTCTTT. It is translated as CASSHSQGLTEAFF.